The 19 T cell receptor beta chains below come from one sample, sequenced in a study of liver allograft versus peripheral blood T cells. Study overall: Comparative analysis was performed on T cell receptor repertoires from transplanted livers and from recipients' peripheral blood.

TCRdb ran MiXCR on the reads and lists one entry per CDR3 protein. The sample holds 13,000 or so distinct CDR3 sequences, 18% seen once. Receptor source: a human patient who had a liver transplant. Some T cells may possibly be graft donor cells.

The sample holds one count of this clonotype. The chain links TRBV5-1 to TRBJ1-3; weak D call: TRBD1 (6 bases). CDR3 size: 14 residues. The ends were cut back, 4 bases at V and 5 bases at J, with 13 bases in the middle. The germline CDR1 and CDR2 sequences are SGHRS and YFSETQ. The CDR3 DNA reads TGCGCCAGCAGCGGAGGGGGGAGGCGAAACACCATATATTTT. As protein: CASSGGGRRNTIYF.

The V and J genes are TRBV28 and TRBJ1-5; 7 bases agree with TRBD1. V shed 2 bases, J shed 3 bases, and the junction held 7 bases outside the gene matches. This CDR3 contains 16 residues. Germline V gene data show CDR1 as MDHEN and CDR2 as SYDVKM. The CDR3 DNA reads as TGTGCCAGCAGTTTAAGTAGGACAGGATTCAATCAGCCCCAGCATTTT. Protein: CASSLSRTGFNQPQHF.

This clonotype was counted ten times or more. The chain couples TRBV7-2 to TRBJ1-2; D is perhaps TRBD1 (5 bases). The germline V gene has CDR1 SGHTA and CDR2 FQGNSA. Trimming left V 1 base short and J 4 bases short, with 7 bases between. The CDR3 totals 13 residues. The CDR3 DNA reads TGTGCCAGCAGCTTAGTACAGGCCTATGGCTACACCTTC. Translation gives CASSLVQAYGYTF. The variable domain in full, completed from reference TRBV7-2 and TRBJ1-2, reads GAGVSQSPSNKVTEKGKDVELRCDPISGHTALYWYRQSLGQGLEFLIYFQGNSAPDKSGLPSDRFSAERTGGSVSTLTIQRTQQEDSAVYLCASSLVQAYGYTFGSGTRLTVV.

V and J are TRBV5-6 and TRBJ2-3, with 8 bases matching TRBD1. The V and J ends lost 0 bases and 8 bases, in that order; junction bases with no gene match: 5. From germline, CDR1 is SGHDT and CDR2 YYEEEE. The CDR3 extends over 14 amino acids. The CDR3 loop reads CASSLDRGIGTQYF. The CDR3 DNA follows: TGTGCCAGCAGCTTGGACAGGGGGATCGGTACGCAGTATTTT.

The chain joins TRBV5-4 to TRBJ1-2; a possible D gene is TRBD1 (6 bases). This CDR3 comprises 13 residues. V lost 1 base, J lost 7 bases, and 11 bases lay in between. Germline assignment: CDR1 SGHNT and CDR2 YYREEE (reference sequence). As DNA, the CDR3 is TGTGCCAGCAGCTTGAAACAGGGCAGTGGCTACACCTTC. This codes for CASSLKQGSGYTF.

This clonotype was seen many times. The chain couples TRBV29-1 to TRBJ2-7; D is unresolved. The CDR3 runs 13 residues. Germline V gene data show CDR1 as SQVTM and CDR2 as ANQGSEA. V was clipped by 5 bases and J by 5 bases, with 16 bases between them. The DNA for the CDR3 is TGCAGCGTTAAACGCGGCATCCGGAACGAGCAGTACTTC. Protein sequence: CSVKRGIRNEQYF.

With regard to this clonotype: This may come from a read error, since a much larger clone is one base off. The V and J genes are TRBV30 and TRBJ1-6, with TRBD1 matching 7 bases. V was clipped by 1 base and J by 11 bases; unmatched bases: 14. This CDR3 contains 16 residues. Germline CDR1 GTSNPN, CDR2 SVGIG (reference sequence). The chain's CDR3 is CAWSAGGNYIGTPLHF. CDR3 coding DNA: TGTGCCTGGAGTGCAGGGGGGAATTATATTGGGACACCCCTCCACTTT.

Ten or more counts support this clonotype. This chain uses TRBV6-2 or TRBV6-3 with TRBJ1-5; the D gene is possibly TRBD1 (5 bases). The germline V gene encodes CDR1 MNHEY and CDR2 SVGEGT. The CDR3 totals 16 residues. The V end lost 6 bases, the J end lost 4 bases, and 19 bases lay between the germline ends. The CDR3 protein is CASRTPRAGRNQPQHF. The CDR3 DNA reads TGTGCCAGCAGAACGCCCAGGGCAGGGAGGAATCAGCCCCAGCATTTT.

This clonotype is labeled as medium-sized. The V and J genes are TRBV18 and TRBJ1-2; D remains ambiguous. Trimming removed 6 bases at V and 5 bases at J, with 25 bases between. Looked up from germline, CDR1 is KGHSH and CDR2 is LQKENI. CDR3 length equals 17 residues. The CDR3 spells CASSLSSTPGMGYGYTF. CDR3 nucleotide sequence: TGTGCCAGCTCTCTTTCATCTACCCCGGGAATGGGGTATGGCTACACCTTC. Combining the CDR3 with reference TRBV18 and TRBJ1-2 gives the whole variable domain NAGVMQNPRHLVRRRGQEARLRCSPMKGHSHVYWYRQLPEEGLKFMVYLQKENIIDESGMPKERFSAEFPKEGPSILRIQQVVRGDSAAYFCASSLSSTPGMGYGYTFGSGTRLTVV.

There are many counts of this clonotype. The chain uses TRBV18 and TRBJ1-5, with 11 bases fitting TRBD1. The CDR3 is made up of 15 amino acids. The trim removed 3 bases at V and 5 bases at J, leaving 3 bases unmatched. Germline CDR1 reads KGHSH; CDR2 reads LQKENI. CDR3 nucleotide sequence: TGTGCCAGCTCACCTGGGGACAGGGGGTATCAGCCCCAGCATTTT. Its translation is CASSPGDRGYQPQHF.

This clonotype was seen ten or more times. This rearrangement joins TRBV19 to TRBJ2-5, with D tentatively TRBD1 (6 bases). Germline V gives CDR1 LNHDA, CDR2 SQIVND (reference sequence). V was shortened by 6 bases and J by 1 base, with 15 bases between the two germline ends. CDR3 length equals 15 residues. The CDR3 DNA sequence: TGTGCCAGTAGACCCGGAGGACAGATCCAAGAGACCCAGTACTTC. As protein: CASRPGGQIQETQYF.

This clonotype has just a few counts. The rearrangement uses TRBV7-2 and TRBJ1-2, with 9 positions matching TRBD1. Germline V gene lookup returns CDR1 SGHTA and CDR2 FQGNSA. V shed 1 base and J 8 bases; nucleotides not matched to a gene: 5. This CDR3 comprises 14 residues. The CDR3 nucleotides are TGTGCCAGCAGCTTAGGGGGACAGGGCTGGGGCTACACCTTC. Residues: CASSLGGQGWGYTF.

This clonotype was counted ten times or more. This chain joins TRBV11-2 and TRBJ2-2, with D perhaps TRBD1 or TRBD2 (5 bases each). The CDR3 has 16 amino acids. Germline V gene lookup returns CDR1 SGHAT and CDR2 FQNNGV. V was cut by 1 base and J by 4 bases, with 13 bases left in between. The CDR3 bases are TGTGCCAGCAGCTTAGGTAGAGGGACGAGCACCGGGGAGCTGTTTTTT. Protein sequence: CASSLGRGTSTGELFF.

This clonotype was detected only a few times. The V and J genes are TRBV6-1 and TRBJ1-5; D gene uncertain. Germline loops: CDR1 MNHNS, CDR2 SASEGT. V lost 7 bases to trimming and J lost 1 base, with 23 bases between them. The CDR3 has 18 residues. The CDR3 bases are TGTGCCAGCACCGATCACACACAGCGGCCCCGAAGCAATCAGCCCCAGCATTTT. Translated, it gives CASTDHTQRPRSNQPQHF.

This clonotype has a count of ten or more. The V gene is TRBV10-3, the J gene TRBJ2-1, with 9 bases identical to TRBD1. Germline V gives CDR1 ENHRY, CDR2 SYGVKD. This CDR3 is 19 amino acids long. V lost 2 bases, J lost 5 bases, and 16 bases stayed unmatched. The chain's CDR3 is CAISEPRDRVFQQNNEQFF. The CDR3 DNA sequence: TGTGCCATCAGTGAGCCCCGGGACAGGGTGTTTCAGCAAAACAATGAGCAGTTCTTC.

This clonotype was seen many times. CDR3 in amino acids: CASSLASGGYEQYF. The CDR3 DNA reads TGTGCCAGCAGCTTGGCTAGCGGGGGTTACGAGCAGTACTTC. The V gene is TRBV7-9, the J gene TRBJ2-7, with 10 bases that match TRBD2. V lost 3 bases to trimming and J lost 4 bases; unmatched junction nucleotides: 3. Germline lookup yields CDR1 SEHNR and CDR2 FQNEAQ (reference sequence). The CDR3 is 14 amino acids. The variable domain in full, completed from reference TRBV7-9 and TRBJ2-7, reads DTGVSQNPRHKITKRGQNVTFRCDPISEHNRLYWYRQTLGQGPEFLTYFQNEAQLEKSRLLSDRFSAERPKGSFSTLEIQRTEQGDSAMYLCASSLASGGYEQYFGPGTRLTVT.

The chain couples TRBV10-1 to TRBJ2-5; D is perhaps TRBD2 (7 bases). Between the trimmed V and J ends, which lost 0 bases and 0 bases, there was a span of 11 bases. Germline CDR1 WNHNN, CDR2 SYGVQD (reference sequence). The CDR3 is 16 residues long. The CDR3 reads CASSESGGANQETQYF. CDR3 nucleotide sequence: TGCGCCAGCAGTGAGTCGGGGGGGGCCAACCAAGAGACCCAGTACTTC.

The CDR3 loop is CASSGQGGSYEQYF. The CDR3 DNA reads as TGTGCCAGCAGTGGTCAGGGGGGCTCCTACGAGCAGTACTTC. The rearrangement uses TRBV6-1 and TRBJ2-7, with D tentatively TRBD1 (7 bases). Germline V lookup: CDR1 MNHNS, CDR2 SASEGT. Trimming cost V 4 bases and J 0 bases, with 10 bases left between them. There are 14 residues in the CDR3.

This clonotype was detected a few times. The chain carries TRBV7-2 and TRBJ1-2; D remains unclear. V lost 3 bases and J lost 8, with 13 bases in between. The CDR3 length is 13 residues. Germline V lookup: CDR1 SGHTA, CDR2 FQGNSA. The CDR3 protein is CASSFGLMGGYTF. CDR3 nucleotides: TGTGCCAGCAGCTTTGGGCTAATGGGCGGCTACACCTTC.